Listed here are 10 T cell receptor beta chains from one sample, sequenced in a study of cytomegalovirus exposure and HLA in healthy donors. Primers for the PCR totalled 60 Vbeta and 13 Jbeta. Using immunoSEQ multiplex PCR, the repertoire was profiled, and TCRdb retains in-frame clones only, with some absent. The sample has 55,000 to 80,000 clones, more than 70% seen once. Sequencing was done on a sample of PBMCs. Receptors originate from a woman aged 40 to 50 in good health and CMV-seropositive.

The gene calls are TRBV2 and TRBJ1-4; tentative D call: TRBD1 (5 bases). The CDR3 has 12 amino acids. V was trimmed by 11 bases and J by 4 bases, leaving 11 bases between them. The V gene's germline CDR1 is SNHLY and CDR2 FYNNEI. CDR3 sequence (DNA): TGTGCCCACGGAGGGGTTAATGAAAAACTGTTTTTT. Translating gives CAHGGVNEKLFF.

J is TRBJ1-3 and V is TRBV29-1; D not certain. The CDR3 extends over 15 amino acids. The ends were cut back, 6 bases at V and 0 bases at J, with 15 bases in the middle. Looked up from germline, CDR1 is SQVTM and CDR2 is ANQGSEA. The CDR3 DNA is TGCAGCGTCGACGGGGAGGGAATCTCTGGAAACACCATATATTTT. It translates to CSVDGEGISGNTIYF.

The chain recombines TRBV5-1 with TRBJ1-1; a weak D match, TRBD1 (5 bases). The CDR3 spans 14 residues. V was cut by 7 bases and J by 4 bases, with 17 bases left in between. CDR1 is SGHRS and CDR2 is YFSETQ in the germline V gene. The DNA of the CDR3 is TGCGCCAGCGGGCAGCTAGGAACAGGCACTGAAGCTTTCTTT. This sequence encodes CASGQLGTGTEAFF.

The J gene is TRBJ2-7, the V gene TRBV5-1; possible D gene TRBD1, 6 bases. This CDR3 has 13 amino acids. Trimming removed 4 bases from V and 5 bases from J, with 13 bases in between. CDR1 and CDR2 from the germline V gene are SGHRS and YFSETQ. The CDR3 protein is CASSLDRLNEQYF. In DNA, the CDR3 is TGCGCCAGCAGCCTGGACAGATTGAACGAGCAGTACTTC.

The chain links TRBV5-5 to TRBJ1-2, with D maybe TRBD1 (6 bases). CDR3 size: 14 residues. Germline CDR1 SGHKS, CDR2 YYEKEE (reference sequence). V lost 4 bases to trimming and J lost 4 bases, with 14 bases between them. The DNA for the CDR3 is TGTGCCAGCAGCGGTACAGGGTCGACCTATGGCTACACCTTC. Translating gives CASSGTGSTYGYTF.

The chain has TRBV9 and TRBJ2-3, with D perhaps matching TRBD1 (5 bases). The CDR3 sequence is 15 residues long. Trimming left V 0 bases short and J 2 bases short, with 10 bases between. CDR1 and CDR2 from the germline V gene are SGDLS and YYNGEE. The CDR3 coding sequence is TGTGCCAGCAGCGTAGGTGTAGGGGACACAGATACGCAGTATTTT. This translates into CASSVGVGDTDTQYF.

The rearrangement joins TRBV25-1 to TRBJ2-6; 9 nucleotides line up with TRBD1. The CDR3 sequence is 17 residues long. Germline loops: CDR1 MGHDK, CDR2 SYGVNS. Trimming took 3 bases from V and 4 from J; bases not matched to a gene: 7. CDR3 nucleotides: TGTGCCAGCAGTGACCCGACAGGGGGGCAAGGGGCCAACGTCCTGACTTTC. Residues: CASSDPTGGQGANVLTF.

The J gene is TRBJ2-3, the V gene TRBV5-1; 8 bases line up with TRBD1. From germline, CDR1 is SGHRS and CDR2 YFSETQ. After removal of 3 bases from V and 3 bases from J, the junction contained 3 bases not matched to a gene. This CDR3 comprises 14 residues. The CDR3 region is CASSSGQGTDTQYF. The CDR3 DNA sequence: TGCGCCAGCAGCTCAGGACAGGGTACAGATACGCAGTATTTT.

The chain carries TRBV7-9 and TRBJ2-7; perhaps TRBD1 as D (6 bases). V was clipped by 5 bases and J by 2 bases, with 10 bases between them. The CDR3 totals 13 residues. Germline CDR1 SEHNR, CDR2 FQNEAQ (reference sequence). DNA for the CDR3: TGTGCCAGCAGCCTTGGGGACACCTACGAGCAGTACTTC. It translates to CASSLGDTYEQYF.

This clone was recorded a few times. This chain joins TRBV11-2 and TRBJ1-1, with D possibly matching TRBD1 (5 bases). Trimming left V 1 base short and J 5 bases short, with 11 bases between. The germline V gene has CDR1 SGHAT and CDR2 FQNNGV. This CDR3 contains 14 residues. CDR3 region: CASSLAHGGTEAFF. CDR3 coding DNA: TGTGCCAGCAGCTTAGCCCATGGGGGGACTGAAGCTTTCTTT.